This T cell receptor beta chain was retrieved from a study of T cell responses to AZD1222 COVID-19 vaccine. The length of the CDR3 is 16 residues. From germline, CDR1 is SGHVS and CDR2 FNYEAQ. V was shortened by 3 bases and J by 4 bases, with 17 bases between the two germline ends. The study's findings and limits: The donors showed a predominance of white British ancestry and of females, with possible underestimation of clonal diversity. An increase in Spike-specific TCR breadth and depth was observed after two AZD1222 doses. Epitopes outside B.1.351 and B.1.1.7 mutated regions reportedly drew nearly half of spike TCRs.

Data came from immunoSEQ multiplex PCR; TCRdb stores just in-frame clones and leaves some out. The sample's table shows about 140,000 clones. As concerns this clone: The antigen is unknown.

The source of this sequence is an adult in good health. Sequenced material: peripheral blood. This sequence joins TRBV7-6 and TRBJ2-3, with a possible D match to TRBD2 (7 bases). Written as DNA, the CDR3 is TGTGCCAGCAGCTTGGGGGGGGCTAGCGGATCAGATACGCAGTATTTT. Its translation is CASSLGGASGSDTQYF.